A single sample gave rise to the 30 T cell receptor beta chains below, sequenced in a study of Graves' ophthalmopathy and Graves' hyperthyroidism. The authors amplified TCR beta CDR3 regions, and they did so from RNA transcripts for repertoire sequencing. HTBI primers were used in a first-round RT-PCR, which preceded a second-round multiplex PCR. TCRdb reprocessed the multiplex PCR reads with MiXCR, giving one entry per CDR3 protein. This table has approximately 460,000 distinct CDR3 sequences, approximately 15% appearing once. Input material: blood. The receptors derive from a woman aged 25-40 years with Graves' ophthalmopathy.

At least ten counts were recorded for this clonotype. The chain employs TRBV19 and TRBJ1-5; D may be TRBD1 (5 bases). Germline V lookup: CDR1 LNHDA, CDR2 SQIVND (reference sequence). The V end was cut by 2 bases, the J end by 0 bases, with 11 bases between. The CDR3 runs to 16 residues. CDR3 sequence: CASSIRPGASNQPQHF. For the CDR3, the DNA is TGTGCCAGTAGTATAAGGCCCGGGGCTAGCAATCAGCCCCAGCATTTT.

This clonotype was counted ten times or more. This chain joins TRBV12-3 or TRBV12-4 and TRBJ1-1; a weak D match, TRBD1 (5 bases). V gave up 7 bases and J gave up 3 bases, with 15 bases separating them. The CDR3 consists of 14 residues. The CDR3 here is CASTTGGVDTEAFF. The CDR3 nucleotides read TGTGCCAGCACTACGGGAGGGGTGGACACTGAAGCTTTCTTT.

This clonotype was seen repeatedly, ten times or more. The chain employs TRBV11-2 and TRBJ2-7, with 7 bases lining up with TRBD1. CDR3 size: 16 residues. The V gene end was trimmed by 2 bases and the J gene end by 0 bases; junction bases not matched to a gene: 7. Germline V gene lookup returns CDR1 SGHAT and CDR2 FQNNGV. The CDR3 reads CASSLHAQGVSYEQYF. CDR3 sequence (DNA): TGTGCCAGCAGCTTACACGCCCAGGGGGTCTCCTACGAGCAGTACTTC.

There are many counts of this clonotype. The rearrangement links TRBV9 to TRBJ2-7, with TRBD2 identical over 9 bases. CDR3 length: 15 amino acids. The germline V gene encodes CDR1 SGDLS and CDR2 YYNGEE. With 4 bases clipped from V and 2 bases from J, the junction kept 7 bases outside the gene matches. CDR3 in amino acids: CASSPSGGPTYEQYF. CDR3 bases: TGTGCCAGCAGCCCAAGCGGGGGGCCTACCTACGAGCAGTACTTC.

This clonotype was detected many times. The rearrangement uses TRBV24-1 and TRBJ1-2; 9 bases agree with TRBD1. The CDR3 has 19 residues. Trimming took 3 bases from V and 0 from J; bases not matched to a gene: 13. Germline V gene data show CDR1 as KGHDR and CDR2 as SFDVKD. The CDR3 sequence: CATSDNPGQGPLANYGYTF. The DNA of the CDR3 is TGTGCCACCAGTGATAACCCGGGACAGGGACCTTTAGCTAACTATGGCTACACCTTC.

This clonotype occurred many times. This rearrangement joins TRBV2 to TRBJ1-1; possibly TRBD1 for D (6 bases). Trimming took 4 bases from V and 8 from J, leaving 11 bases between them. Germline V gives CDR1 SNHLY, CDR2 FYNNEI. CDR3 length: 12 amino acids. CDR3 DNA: TGTGCCAGCAGTGGGCAGGGGCCCGAAGCTTTCTTT. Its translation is CASSGQGPEAFF. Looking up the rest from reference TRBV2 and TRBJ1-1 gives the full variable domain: EPEVTQTPSHQVTQMGQEVILRCVPISNHLYFYWYRQILGQKVEFLVSFYNNEISEKSEIFDDQFSVERPDGSNFTLKIRSTKLEDSAMYFCASSGQGPEAFFGQGTRLTVV.

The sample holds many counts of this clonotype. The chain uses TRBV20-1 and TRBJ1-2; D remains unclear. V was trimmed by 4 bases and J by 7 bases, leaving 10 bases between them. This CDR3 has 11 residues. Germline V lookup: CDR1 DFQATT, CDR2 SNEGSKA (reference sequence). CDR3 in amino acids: CSATAQVGYTF. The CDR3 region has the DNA TGCAGTGCTACGGCTCAAGTTGGCTACACCTTC.

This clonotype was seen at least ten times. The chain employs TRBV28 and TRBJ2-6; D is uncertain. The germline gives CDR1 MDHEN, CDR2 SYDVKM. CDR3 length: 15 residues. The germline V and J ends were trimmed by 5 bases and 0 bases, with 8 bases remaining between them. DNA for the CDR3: TGTGCCAGCAGTCAATTAATCTCTGGGGCCAACGTCCTGACTTTC. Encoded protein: CASSQLISGANVLTF.

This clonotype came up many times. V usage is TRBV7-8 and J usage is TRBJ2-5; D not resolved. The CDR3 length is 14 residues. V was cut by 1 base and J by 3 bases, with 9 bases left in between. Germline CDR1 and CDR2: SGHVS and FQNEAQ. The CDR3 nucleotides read TGTGCCAGCAGCTTAGTTGCGGCAAAAGAGACCCAGTACTTC. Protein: CASSLVAAKETQYF.

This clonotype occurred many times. CDR3 sequence: CSASKDTEAFF. The CDR3 DNA sequence: TGCAGTGCTTCCAAGGACACTGAAGCTTTCTTT. The J gene is TRBJ1-1, the V gene TRBV20-1; no reliable D call. Between the trimmed V and J ends, which lost 5 bases and 3 bases, there was a span of 7 bases. Germline V CDR1 and CDR2: DFQATT, SNEGSKA (reference sequence). The CDR3 runs 11 residues.

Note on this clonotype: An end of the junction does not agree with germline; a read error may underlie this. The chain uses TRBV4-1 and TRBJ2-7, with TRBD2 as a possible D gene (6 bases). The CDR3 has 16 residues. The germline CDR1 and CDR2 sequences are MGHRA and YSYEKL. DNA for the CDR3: TGCGCCAGCATCCAAGAATTTGCTAGCGACCCCTACGAGCAGTACTTC. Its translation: CASIQEFASDPYEQYF.

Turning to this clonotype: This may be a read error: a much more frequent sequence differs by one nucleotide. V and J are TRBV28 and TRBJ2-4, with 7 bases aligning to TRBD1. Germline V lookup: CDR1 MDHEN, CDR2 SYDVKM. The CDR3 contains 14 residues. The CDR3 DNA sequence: TGTGCCAGCCACAAGGGGGCGAGGGGGAACATTAAGTACTTC. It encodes CASHKGARGNIKYF.

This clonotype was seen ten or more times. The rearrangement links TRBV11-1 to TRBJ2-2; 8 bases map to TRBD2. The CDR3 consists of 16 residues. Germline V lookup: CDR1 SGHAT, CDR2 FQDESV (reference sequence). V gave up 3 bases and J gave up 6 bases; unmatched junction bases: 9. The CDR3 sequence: CASSFAGLAVPGELFF. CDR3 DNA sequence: TGTGCCAGCAGCTTTGCTGGACTAGCTGTCCCCGGGGAGCTGTTTTTT. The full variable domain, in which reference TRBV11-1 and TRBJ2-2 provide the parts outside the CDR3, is EAEVAQSPRYKITEKSQAVAFWCDPISGHATLYWYRQILGQGPELLVQFQDESVVDDSQLPKDRFSAERLKGVDSTLKIQPAELGDSAMYLCASSFAGLAVPGELFFGEGSRLTVL.

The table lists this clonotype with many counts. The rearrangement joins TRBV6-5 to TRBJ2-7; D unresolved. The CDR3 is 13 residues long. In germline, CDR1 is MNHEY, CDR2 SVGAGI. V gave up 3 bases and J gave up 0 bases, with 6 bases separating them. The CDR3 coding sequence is TGTGCCAGCAGTTATCACATCTCCTACGAGCAGTACTTC. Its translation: CASSYHISYEQYF.

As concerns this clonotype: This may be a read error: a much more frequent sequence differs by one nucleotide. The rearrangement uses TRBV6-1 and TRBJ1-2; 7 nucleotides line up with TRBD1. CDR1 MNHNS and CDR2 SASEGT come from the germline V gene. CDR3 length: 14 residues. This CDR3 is CASSEQGPNYSYTF. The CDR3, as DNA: TGTGCCAGCAGCGAACAGGGGCCGAACTATAGCTACACCTTC.

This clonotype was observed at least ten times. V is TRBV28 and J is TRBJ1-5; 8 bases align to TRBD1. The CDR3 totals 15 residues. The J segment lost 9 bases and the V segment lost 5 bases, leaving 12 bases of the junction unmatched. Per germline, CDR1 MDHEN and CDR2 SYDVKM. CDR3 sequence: CASSPGTGSFVPQHF. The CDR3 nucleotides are TGTGCCAGCAGTCCCGGGACAGGTTCGTTTGTGCCCCAGCATTTT. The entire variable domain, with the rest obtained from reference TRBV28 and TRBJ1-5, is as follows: DVKVTQSSRYLVKRTGEKVFLECVQDMDHENMFWYRQDPGLGLRLIYFSYDVKMKEKGDIPEGYSVSREKKERFSLILESASTNQTSMYLCASSPGTGSFVPQHFGDGTRLSIL.

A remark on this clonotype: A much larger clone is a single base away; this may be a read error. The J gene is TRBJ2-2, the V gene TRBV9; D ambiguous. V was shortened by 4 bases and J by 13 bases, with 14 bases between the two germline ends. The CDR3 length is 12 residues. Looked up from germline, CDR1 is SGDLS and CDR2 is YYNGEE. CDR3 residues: CASSLRGSGLFF. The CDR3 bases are TGTGCCAGCAGCCTGAGAGGTTCGGGGCTGTTTTTT.

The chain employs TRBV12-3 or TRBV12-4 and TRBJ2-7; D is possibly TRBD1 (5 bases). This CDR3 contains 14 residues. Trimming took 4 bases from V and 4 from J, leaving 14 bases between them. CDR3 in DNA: TGTGCCAGCAGTTCCGGGTGGGGCAAGTACGAGCAGTACTTC. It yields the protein CASSSGWGKYEQYF.

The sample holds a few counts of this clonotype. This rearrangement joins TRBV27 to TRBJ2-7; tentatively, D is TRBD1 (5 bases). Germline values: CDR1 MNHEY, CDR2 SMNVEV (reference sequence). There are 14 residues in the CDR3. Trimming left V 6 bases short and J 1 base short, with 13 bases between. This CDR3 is CASRFQGSSYEQYF. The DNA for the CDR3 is TGTGCCAGCAGGTTTCAGGGTTCATCCTACGAGCAGTACTTC.

CDR3 protein: CSAGGGSQETQYF. DNA of the CDR3: TGCAGTGCTGGGGGGGGTTCACAAGAGACCCAGTACTTC. The chain combines TRBV20-1 with TRBJ2-5, with 7 bases fitting TRBD2. J gave up 2 bases and V 5 bases, and 5 bases lay outside the gene matches. This CDR3 has 13 residues. Germline CDR1 reads DFQATT; CDR2 reads SNEGSKA (reference sequence).

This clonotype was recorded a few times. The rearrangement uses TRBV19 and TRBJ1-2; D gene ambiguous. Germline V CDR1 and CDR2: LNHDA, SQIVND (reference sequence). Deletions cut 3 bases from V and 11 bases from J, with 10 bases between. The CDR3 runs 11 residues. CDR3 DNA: TGTGCCAGTAGTATGGGCCTCAGGTACACCTTC. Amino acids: CASSMGLRYTF.

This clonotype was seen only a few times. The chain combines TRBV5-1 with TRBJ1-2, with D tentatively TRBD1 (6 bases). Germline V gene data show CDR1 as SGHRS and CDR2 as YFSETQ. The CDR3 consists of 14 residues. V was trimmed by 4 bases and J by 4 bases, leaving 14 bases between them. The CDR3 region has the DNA TGCGCCAGCAGCCCCGGACAGCGGTCCTATGGCTACACCTTC. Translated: CASSPGQRSYGYTF. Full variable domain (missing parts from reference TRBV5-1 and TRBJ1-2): KAGVTQTPRYLIKTRGQQVTLSCSPISGHRSVSWYQQTPGQGLQFLFEYFSETQRNKGNFPGRFSGRQFSNSRSEMNVSTLELGDSALYLCASSPGQRSYGYTFGSGTRLTVV.

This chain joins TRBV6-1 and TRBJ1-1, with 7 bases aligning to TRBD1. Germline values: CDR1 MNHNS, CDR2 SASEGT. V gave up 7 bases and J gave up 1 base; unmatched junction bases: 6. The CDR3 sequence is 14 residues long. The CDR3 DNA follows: TGTGCCAGCACCGAGACAGGGAGGAACACTGAAGCTTTCTTT. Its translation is CASTETGRNTEAFF.

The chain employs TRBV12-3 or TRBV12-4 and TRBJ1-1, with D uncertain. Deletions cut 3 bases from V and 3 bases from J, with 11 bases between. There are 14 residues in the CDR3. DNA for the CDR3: TGTGCCAGCAGTTTCTTTCGACGGGACACTGAAGCTTTCTTT. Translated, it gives CASSFFRRDTEAFF.

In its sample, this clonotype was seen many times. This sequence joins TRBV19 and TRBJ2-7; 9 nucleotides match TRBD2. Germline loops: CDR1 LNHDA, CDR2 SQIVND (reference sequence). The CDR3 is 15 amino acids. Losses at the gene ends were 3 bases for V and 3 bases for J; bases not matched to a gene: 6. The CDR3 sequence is CASSISELAGYEQYF. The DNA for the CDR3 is TGTGCCAGTAGTATCTCTGAACTAGCGGGCTACGAGCAGTACTTC.

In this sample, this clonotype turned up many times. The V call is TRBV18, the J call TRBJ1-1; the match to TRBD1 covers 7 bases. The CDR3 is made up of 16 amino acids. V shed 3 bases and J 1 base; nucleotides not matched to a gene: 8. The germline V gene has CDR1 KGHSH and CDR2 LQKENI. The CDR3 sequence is CASSPTGPPKNTEAFF. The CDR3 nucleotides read TGTGCCAGCTCACCGACAGGGCCTCCAAAGAACACTGAAGCTTTCTTT. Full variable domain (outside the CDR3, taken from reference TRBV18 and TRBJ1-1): NAGVMQNPRHLVRRRGQEARLRCSPMKGHSHVYWYRQLPEEGLKFMVYLQKENIIDESGMPKERFSAEFPKEGPSILRIQQVVRGDSAAYFCASSPTGPPKNTEAFFGQGTRLTVV.

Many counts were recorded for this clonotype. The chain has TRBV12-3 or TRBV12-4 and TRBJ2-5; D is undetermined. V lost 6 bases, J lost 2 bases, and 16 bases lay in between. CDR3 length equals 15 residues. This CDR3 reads CASSPGRFEQETQYF. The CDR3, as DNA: TGTGCCAGCAGCCCCGGACGGTTCGAGCAAGAGACCCAGTACTTC.

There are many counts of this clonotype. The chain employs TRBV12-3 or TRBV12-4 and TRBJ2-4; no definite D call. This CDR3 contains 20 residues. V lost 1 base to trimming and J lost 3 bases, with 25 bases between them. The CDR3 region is CASSLGVKPLLVARKNIQYF. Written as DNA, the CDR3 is TGTGCCAGCAGTTTAGGGGTTAAGCCGCTGCTGGTAGCCCGCAAAAACATTCAGTACTTC.

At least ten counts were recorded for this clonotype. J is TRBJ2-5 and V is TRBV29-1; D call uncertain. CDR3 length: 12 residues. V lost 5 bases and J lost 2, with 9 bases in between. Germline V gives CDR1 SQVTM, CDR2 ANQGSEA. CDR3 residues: CSVTLLQETQYF. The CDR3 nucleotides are TGCAGCGTTACACTATTGCAAGAGACCCAGTACTTC.

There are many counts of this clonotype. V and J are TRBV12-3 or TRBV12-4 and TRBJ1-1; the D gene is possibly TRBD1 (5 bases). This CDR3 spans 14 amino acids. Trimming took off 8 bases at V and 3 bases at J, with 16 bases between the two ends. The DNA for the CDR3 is TGTGCCAGCCGATCCGCAGGGTATTACACTGAAGCTTTCTTT. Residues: CASRSAGYYTEAFF.